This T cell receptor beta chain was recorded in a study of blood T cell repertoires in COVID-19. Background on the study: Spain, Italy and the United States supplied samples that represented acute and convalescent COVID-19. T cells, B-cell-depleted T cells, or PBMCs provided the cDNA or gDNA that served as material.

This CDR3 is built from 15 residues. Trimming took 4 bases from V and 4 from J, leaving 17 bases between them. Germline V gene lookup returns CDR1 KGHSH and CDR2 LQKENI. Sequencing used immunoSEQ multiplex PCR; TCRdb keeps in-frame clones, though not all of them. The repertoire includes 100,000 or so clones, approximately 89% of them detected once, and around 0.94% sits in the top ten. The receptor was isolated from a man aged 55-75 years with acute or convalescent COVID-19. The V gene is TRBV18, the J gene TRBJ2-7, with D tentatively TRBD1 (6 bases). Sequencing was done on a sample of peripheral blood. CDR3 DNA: TGTGCCAGCTCACGGGACATCCGCAATTCATACGAGCAGTACTTC. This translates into CASSRDIRNSYEQYF. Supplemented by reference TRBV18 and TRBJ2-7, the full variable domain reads NAGVMQNPRHLVRRRGQEARLRCSPMKGHSHVYWYRQLPEEGLKFMVYLQKENIIDESGMPKERFSAEFPKEGPSILRIQQVVRGDSAAYFCASSRDIRNSYEQYFGPGTRLTVT.